Listed here are 12 T cell receptor beta chains from one sample, sequenced in a study of human T cells and chemical hapten exposure. Time point in this sample: pre-sensitization, week 0. The treatment is: therapeutic diphenylcyclopropenone sensitization with weekly scalp DPC. TCRdb analysed the RACE reads with MiXCR anew, one entry per CDR3 protein. The sample carries about 300,000 distinct CDR3 sequences, over 5% recorded once. The sample consisted of whole blood, taken in connection with sensitization to the hapten diphenylcyclopropenone (DPC). These TCRs come from a woman under 30 with alopecia areata. Some clones in this sample may be carry-over from other donors' samples.

The V call is TRBV7-9, the J call TRBJ1-1, with a weak D call TRBD1 (5 bases). This CDR3 region has 16 residues. Trimming removed 1 base from V and 4 bases from J, with 16 bases in between. Germline values: CDR1 SEHNR, CDR2 FQNEAQ (reference sequence). The CDR3: CASSLVLGTLGTEAFF. The CDR3 nucleotides are TGTGCCAGCAGCTTAGTCTTGGGGACCCTGGGCACTGAAGCTTTCTTT.

This clonotype appeared a few times. This chain links TRBV27 with TRBJ1-1, with no clear D. Germline CDR1 MNHEY, CDR2 SMNVEV (reference sequence). V was clipped by 3 bases and J by 0 bases, with 5 bases between them. The CDR3 is 13 residues long. The CDR3 DNA reads as TGTGCCAGCAGTTTGTGGCTGAACACTGAAGCTTTCTTT. Its protein product is CASSLWLNTEAFF.

The table lists this clonotype with a few counts. V and J are TRBV5-4 and TRBJ1-2; the match to TRBD1 covers 8 bases. Per the germline V gene, CDR1 is SGHNT and CDR2 is YYREEE (reference sequence). CDR3 length: 18 amino acids. The V segment lost 0 bases and the J segment 1 base; nucleotides outside the gene matches: 11. The CDR3 DNA is TGTGCCAGCAGCTTGGGGGGGACAGGTATACCGAGTAACTATGGCTACACCTTC. Residues: CASSLGGTGIPSNYGYTF.

The chain combines TRBV12-5 with TRBJ2-4; D might be TRBD1 (5 bases). CDR1 and CDR2 from the germline V gene are LGHNT and FRNRAP. The CDR3 is 19 residues long. Trimming pared 2 bases from V and 6 bases from J, leaving 26 bases between. CDR3 DNA: TGTGCTAGTGGTTTGATAGTGGGATCGGTCTCCCGAACAGGAAACATTCAGTACTTC. This sequence encodes CASGLIVGSVSRTGNIQYF.

The V and J genes are TRBV6-5 and TRBJ2-1; D possibly corresponds to TRBD1 (7 bases). The CDR3 extends over 17 amino acids. V was cut by 4 bases and J by 3 bases, with 19 bases left in between. Germline assignment: CDR1 MNHEY and CDR2 SVGAGI. This CDR3 reads CASSSRTTGARYNEQFF. The CDR3, as DNA: TGTGCCAGCAGTTCTCGGACTACAGGGGCCCGCTACAATGAGCAGTTCTTC.

This clonotype was seen a handful of times. The rearrangement joins TRBV5-1 to TRBJ1-1; TRBD1 matches 8 bases. Germline CDR1 SGHRS, CDR2 YFSETQ. With V trimmed by 0 bases and J by 4 bases, 5 bases remained unmatched. The CDR3 is 15 amino acids. CDR3 in amino acids: CASSLVGQGLTEAFF. CDR3 nucleotide sequence: TGCGCCAGCAGCTTGGTCGGACAGGGTCTCACTGAAGCTTTCTTT.

In this sample, this clonotype turned up many times. This chain links TRBV29-1 with TRBJ1-2, with D possibly being TRBD1 (6 bases). Germline CDR1 SQVTM, CDR2 ANQGSEA. The CDR3 spans 12 residues. Trimming stripped 7 bases from V and 6 bases from J, with 15 bases between. The CDR3 DNA reads TGCAGCGCTGTGGGGGGCCAGCATGGCTACACCTTC. Encoded protein: CSAVGGQHGYTF.

V is TRBV13 and J is TRBJ2-6; 9 bases are shared with TRBD1. Germline CDR1 is PRHDT and CDR2 is FYEKMQ (reference sequence). The V and J ends lost 8 bases and 3 bases, in that order; junction bases with no gene match: 5. The CDR3 sequence is 15 residues long. CDR3 protein: CASHTGGNGANVLTF. CDR3 DNA: TGTGCCAGCCACACAGGGGGCAATGGGGCCAACGTCCTGACTTTC.

V usage is TRBV10-3 and J usage is TRBJ2-1; 8 bases fit TRBD1. This CDR3 is built from 14 residues. V trimming: 10 bases; J trimming: 2 bases; junction bases outside the gene matches: 7. Germline V CDR1 and CDR2: ENHRY, SYGVKD. CDR3 amino acids: CATKTGETYNEQFF. The CDR3, as DNA: TGTGCCACGAAGACAGGGGAAACCTACAATGAGCAGTTCTTC.

This clonotype has a count of ten or more. V usage is TRBV9 and J usage is TRBJ2-7; 7 nucleotides match TRBD2. The J segment lost 2 bases and the V segment lost 4 bases, leaving 12 bases of the junction unmatched. Germline CDR1 SGDLS, CDR2 YYNGEE. The CDR3 spans 16 residues. The CDR3 is CASSPQGGAPTYEQYF. The CDR3 nucleotides are TGTGCCAGCAGCCCCCAGGGAGGGGCTCCCACCTACGAGCAGTACTTC.

This chain connects TRBV7-9 to TRBJ1-1; unclear D gene. Germline CDR1 reads SEHNR; CDR2 reads FQNEAQ (reference sequence). The CDR3 totals 13 residues. V was cut by 3 bases and J by 5 bases, with 10 bases left in between. Written as DNA, the CDR3 is TGTGCCAGCAGCTTCCAGACCGCGACTGAAGCTTTCTTT. This encodes CASSFQTATEAFF.

V and J are TRBV29-1 and TRBJ2-3; D is perhaps TRBD2 (6 bases). With 4 bases removed from V and 2 bases from J, the gap between germline ends came to 13 bases. Germline CDR1 is SQVTM and CDR2 is ANQGSEA. The CDR3 runs 14 residues. DNA of the CDR3: TGCAGCGTTGCGGGACTGCCTTTCACAGATACGCAGTATTTT. Protein product: CSVAGLPFTDTQYF.